This T cell receptor beta chain emerged from a study of cytomegalovirus exposure and HLA in healthy donors (dated by TCRdb to between 2016 and 2019). General notes on the study: An earlier analysis of several hundred of the donors reported 250 to 350 Gb of sequence data and roughly 110 million unique TCR beta sequences from 150 million to 200 million T cells. Donor age, sex, ethnicity and CMV serostatus were compiled together with the repertoire data. An early release that covered about 640 HLA-typed donors contained approximately 300 gigabases of sequencing data and around 80 million unique TCR sequences. Among some 400 genotyped donors of the cohort, an average of approximately 220,000 unique TCR beta nucleotide sequences was sequenced per donor, of which about 18% were non-productive. Typing coverage varied by locus: roughly 629-640 donors for A, B, C, DRB1 and DQB1; 500 to 550 for DQA1; some 610 for DPA1; about 450 for DPB1. To predict cytomegalovirus infection status, the study combined high-throughput TCR immunosequencing, statistical association of individual TCRs with disease status, and machine learning. Because of strong linkage in the cohort, roughly 5 DR-DQ haplotypes were treated as single units for association and clustering. In an earlier analysis of a few hundred of the donors, high-throughput TCR beta sequencing was used to judge whether each TCR beta V gene segment behaved as functional or pseudogenic. To study patterns of TCR occurrence, a later analysis re-analyzed previously published TCR beta repertoires from around 700 donors and added high-resolution HLA genotyping. Both class I and class II loci were covered by HLA typing, at four-digit resolution. Of the roughly 400 genotyped donors, approximately 83% fell in the genetic ancestry cluster associated with self-reported Caucasian donors. A later genetic analysis took genome-wide SNP genotypes for about three fifths of the roughly 700 donors and used that subset as a discovery cohort. The aim of the study was to test whether cataloging public T cell receptors could identify signatures of past pathogen exposure. All discovery cohort repertoires had been generated on a single sequencing platform. In addition to the first cohort of around 670 subjects, a separate validation cohort of under 150 different subjects was used. In the later analysis, no new phenotypic data were used to find candidate immune exposures; instead, reliance was placed on TCR beta sequences and their occurrence across donors. The study profiled the T cell repertoires of hundreds of subjects by immunosequencing and related them to cytomegalovirus serostatus.

For this clone: It lacks a known antigen. Qualities for individual bases were not recorded, and no much larger clone is one base off.

From its cysteine to its phenylalanine, the CDR3 spans 15 amino acids. Solely the CDR3 DNA is kept, with 45 bases framed from the first base. Trimming costs V 2 bases and J 0 bases, and their ends lie 10 bases apart. As encoded in the germline V gene, CDR1 is MDHEN while CDR2 is SYDVKM. General conclusions and limits of the study: Specific HLA alleles were associated with 15,000 to 20,000 TCR beta sequences at a false discovery rate of 0.05 in a later analysis. Because counts were too low, some 16 rarely observed V segments, including chromosome 9 orphons, were excluded from the earlier analysis of some 590 of the donors. In an earlier analysis of 587 of the donors, most TCR beta V segments appeared in productive rearrangements about 90% or about 30% of the time, broadly matching IMGT annotations. Sequencing depth was assumed to be roughly uniform across donors in the presence/absence analyses, though that assumption may not hold. Linkage disequilibrium might explain the correlated functional status among segregating V segments, but an unknown experimental factor could not be ruled out. CMV serostatus was the only immune exposure information available for the cohort. Some IMGT-functional V segments, including TRBV6-2 and TRBV6-3, could not be told apart with the 87-base-pair reads, so those segments were excluded. A few of the identified cytomegalovirus-associated TCR beta chains were confirmed in vitro to be specific for cytomegalovirus antigens. In a later analysis, HLA-associated TCR beta chains showed more clonal expansion and lower generation probabilities than non-associated chains that were equally common. The classifier was reported to diagnose cytomegalovirus status with high specificity and sensitivity in both the original cohort and the validation cohort. A cluster of highly shared sequence variants was judged likely to represent a technical artifact of the sequencing pipeline. Because HLA typing was missing for some donors at each locus, association tests included only the typed subset. The study listed 150 to 200 TCR beta chains as associated with cytomegalovirus. A further reported finding was that TCR beta sequences accurately predicted the HLA-A and HLA-B alleles for most subjects in the first cohort. This cohort had only TCR beta chains sequenced, and the lack of alpha or paired-chain data limited which features could be detected. In a later analysis, TCR association rates were found to vary across HLA loci, with the most associated TCRs seen for DRB1 alleles and the fewest for HLA-C alleles. Compared with the 666-donor mean, donors in an Asian-associated ancestry cluster had fewer N-insertions in productive TCRs, according to a later genetic analysis. According to a later analysis, most CMV-associated TCR beta chains appeared to be HLA-restricted, and the HLA associations seemed to be driven largely by CMV exposure. It was suggested by the authors that the approach could potentially be generalized to other disease states and immunological phenotypes. Assigning TCR associations to individual alleles was difficult when HLA alleles, especially DR and DQ, strongly co-occurred. V-gene and J-gene trimming of TCR beta chains was associated with a missense DCLRE1C variant in a later genetic analysis, and the association was replicated in an independent cohort. Several of the top co-occurrence clusters appeared to be linked to parvovirus B19, influenza, CMV and Epstein-Barr virus, according to a later analysis. While some public TCRs were present in many individuals, most TCR sequences turned up only very rarely across donors.

The cohort consisted of 666 healthy bone marrow donors. All cohort members were sampled while nominally healthy, although unrecorded immune exposures were likely present. The donor was CMV seropositive and was included in the group of some 290 seropositive cohort members. Each donor provided a peripheral blood sample, and peripheral blood mononuclear cells were used for TCR beta sequencing. Genomic DNA was extracted from the blood cell samples with the Qiagen DNeasy Blood Extraction Kit. The receptor library was made with the immunoSEQ multiplex PCR assay. For the multiplex PCR, a mixture combining 60 forward primers for TCR Vbeta segments and 13 reverse primers for TCR Jbeta segments was used. Amplification of the CDR3 region of rearranged TCR beta genes was performed with a multiplex PCR assay on genomic DNA. The Illumina HiSeq System was used to sequence the amplified TCR beta libraries as 87-base-pair reads. The published analysis was carried out like this. A later analysis tallied roughly 78 million unique TCR beta chains across the approximately 670 repertoires, and some 10 million of those chains were shared by two or more donors. To remove PCR and sequencing errors, raw reads were error-corrected and collapsed into unique sequences using a nearest-neighbor algorithm that merged closely related sequences. CDR3 sequences were aligned to IMGT reference sequences to assign V, D and J gene segments. For a sequence to be retained, a match of at least six nucleotides was required to both a V gene segment and a J gene segment. Rearrangements were classified as productive when the CDR3 lacked stop codons and remained in frame with V and J, and all other rearrangements were classified as non-productive. Following IMGT convention, CDR3 was defined as the stretch from the second conserved V-encoded cysteine up to the conserved J-encoded phenylalanine. The earlier analysis of some 550 of the donors excluded any sequence lacking an unambiguous match to a single V gene segment. In an earlier analysis of 587 of the donors, a V segment was called functional when productive rearrangements were above 56.7%, and segregating when the standard deviation between donors exceeded 5%. A statistical classification framework was built to diagnose cytomegalovirus status from the catalog of TCR beta chain sequences. In a later analysis, TCR nucleotide sequences were compared against IMGT/GENE-DB human TR gene sequences so that V and J genes could be assigned. Using the TCRdist pipeline, a later analysis assigned CDR3 sequences along with most-parsimonious VDJ recombination scenarios. In a later analysis, each TCR beta chain was defined by its CDR3 amino acid sequence together with its V-gene family, and reads lacking a unique V-gene family were excluded. In a later analysis, some 600 highly shared, low-generation-probability nucleotide sequences were removed to address suspected cross-contamination and a sequencing artifact. A later analysis calculated a clonal expansion index for each public chain from normalized within-repertoire ranks of inferred template counts. In a later analysis, generation probabilities were computed using a VDJ recombination model fitted to out-of-frame rearrangements, and the results were checked against IGoR. A later analysis scored TCR-TCR, TCR-HLA and TCR-CMV co-occurrence with hypergeometric tests, applying a repertoire-size bias correction to TCR pairs. False discovery rates were estimated in a later analysis by permuting HLA or CMV assignments 20 times. A later analysis grouped co-occurring TCRs with DBSCAN, adding TCRdist sequence similarity when clustering within HLA-allele-positive subsets. Repertoires with fewer than 30,000 or more than 120,000 public chains, plus five repertoires with anomalous nucleotide sharing, were excluded from co-occurrence clustering. This immuneACCESS table, as held by TCRdb, lists in-frame sequences with V and J called but not all clones. Of the missing ones, under half trace to an unresolved V gene in checked studies; the others have no known cause. V and J calls and clone size come straight from that table; D and trimming were deduced from the DNA. This sample holds more than 120,000 clones; approximately 80% were observed only once. Clones ranked in the top ten supply roughly 6.2% of the sample.

Sequencing was performed on PBMCs. This TCR came from a middle-aged woman in good health and CMV-seropositive. The rearrangement combines TRBV28 with TRBJ1-1; the D gene is not confidently resolved. CDR3 protein: CASSLNPGMNTEAFF. The base sequence is TGTGCCAGCAGTTTAAATCCAGGAATGAACACTGAAGCTTTCTTT.